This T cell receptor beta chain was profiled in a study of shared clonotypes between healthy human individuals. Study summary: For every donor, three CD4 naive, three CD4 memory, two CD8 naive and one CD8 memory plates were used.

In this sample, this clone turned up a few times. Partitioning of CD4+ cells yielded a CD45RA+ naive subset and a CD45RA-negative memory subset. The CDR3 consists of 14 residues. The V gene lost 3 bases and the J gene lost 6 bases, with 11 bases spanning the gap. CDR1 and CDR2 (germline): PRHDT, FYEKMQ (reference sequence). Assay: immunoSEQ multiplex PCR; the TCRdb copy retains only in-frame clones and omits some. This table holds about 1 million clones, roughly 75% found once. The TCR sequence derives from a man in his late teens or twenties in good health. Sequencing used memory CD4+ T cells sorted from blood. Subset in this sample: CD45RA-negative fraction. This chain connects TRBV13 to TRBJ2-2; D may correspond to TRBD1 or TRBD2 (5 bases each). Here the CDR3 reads CASSFQVGAGELFF. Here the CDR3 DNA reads TGTGCCAGCAGCTTCCAGGTGGGGGCCGGGGAGCTGTTTTTT.